Detailed here is one TCR beta chain. Antigen unknown. PCR employed 60 Vbeta and 13 Jbeta primers. TCRdb's table, derived via immunoSEQ multiplex PCR, lists solely in-frame clones and lacks some. The table lists approximately 210,000 clones, around 84% of them singletons. Germline V gene lookup returns CDR1 LNHDA and CDR2 SQIVND (reference sequence). V was shortened by 3 bases and J by 0 bases, with 8 bases between the two germline ends. The CDR3 length is 14 residues. The sample is drawn from a study of cytomegalovirus exposure and HLA in healthy donors. General study findings and limits: The authors later linked a missense DCLRE1C variant to TCR beta V- and J-gene trimming. The authors considered a cluster of highly shared sequence variants likely to be a sequencing artifact.

Sequencing was performed on PBMCs. This TCR derives from a woman younger than 35 in good health and CMV-seronegative. This chain uses TRBV19 with TRBJ1-2; D is possibly TRBD1 (6 bases). The DNA of the CDR3 is TGTGCCAGTAGTATGACAGGCGCTAACTATGGCTACACCTTC. It specifies CASSMTGANYGYTF.